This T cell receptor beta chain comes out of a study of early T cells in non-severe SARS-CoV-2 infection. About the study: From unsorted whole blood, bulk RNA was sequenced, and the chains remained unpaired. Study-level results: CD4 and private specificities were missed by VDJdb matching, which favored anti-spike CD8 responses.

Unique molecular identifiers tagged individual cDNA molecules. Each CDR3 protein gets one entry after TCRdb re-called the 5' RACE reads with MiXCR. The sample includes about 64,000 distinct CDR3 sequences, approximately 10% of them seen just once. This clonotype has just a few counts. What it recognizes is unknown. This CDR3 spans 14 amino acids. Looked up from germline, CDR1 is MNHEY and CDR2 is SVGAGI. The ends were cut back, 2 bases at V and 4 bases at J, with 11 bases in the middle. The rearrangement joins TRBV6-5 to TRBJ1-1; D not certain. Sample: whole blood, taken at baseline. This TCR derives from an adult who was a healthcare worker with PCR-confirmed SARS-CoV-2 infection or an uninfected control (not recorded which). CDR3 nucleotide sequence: TGTGCCAGCAGTTACGCCCCAGTCGTCACTGAAGCTTTCTTT. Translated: CASSYAPVVTEAFF.